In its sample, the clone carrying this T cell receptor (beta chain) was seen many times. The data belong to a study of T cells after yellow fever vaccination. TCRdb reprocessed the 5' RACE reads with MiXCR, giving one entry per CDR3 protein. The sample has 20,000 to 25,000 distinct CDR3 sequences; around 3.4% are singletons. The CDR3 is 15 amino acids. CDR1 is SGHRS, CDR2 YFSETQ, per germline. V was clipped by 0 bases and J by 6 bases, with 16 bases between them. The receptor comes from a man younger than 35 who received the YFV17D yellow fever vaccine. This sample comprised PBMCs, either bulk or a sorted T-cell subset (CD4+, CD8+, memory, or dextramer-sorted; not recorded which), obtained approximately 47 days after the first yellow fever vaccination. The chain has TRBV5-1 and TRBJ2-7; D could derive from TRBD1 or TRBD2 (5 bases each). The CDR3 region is CASSLDGGSASEQYV. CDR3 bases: TGCGCCAGCAGCTTGGATGGGGGATCGGCCTCCGAGCAGTACGTC.